This T cell receptor (beta chain) was identified during a study of early T cells in non-severe SARS-CoV-2 infection. There are many counts of this clonotype. Attached unique molecular identifiers marked individual cDNA molecules. TCRdb re-derived calls from the 5' RACE reads in MiXCR, one entry per CDR3 protein. The sample comprises tens of thousands of distinct CDR3 sequences, less than 15% of which are singletons, and roughly 6% rests with the top ten. The material sequenced was whole blood. This sequence was found in an adult who was a healthcare worker with PCR-confirmed SARS-CoV-2 infection or an uninfected control (not recorded which).

The CDR3 loop is CASSPVRNTEAFF. In nucleotides, the CDR3 is TGTGCCAGCAGCCCAGTCAGGAACACTGAAGCTTTCTTT. The V and J genes are TRBV3-1 and TRBJ1-1; unclear D gene. Germline V gene data show CDR1 as LGHDT and CDR2 as YNNKEL (reference sequence). This CDR3 is built from 13 residues. The V end lost 4 bases, the J end lost 1 base, and 7 bases lay between the germline ends.